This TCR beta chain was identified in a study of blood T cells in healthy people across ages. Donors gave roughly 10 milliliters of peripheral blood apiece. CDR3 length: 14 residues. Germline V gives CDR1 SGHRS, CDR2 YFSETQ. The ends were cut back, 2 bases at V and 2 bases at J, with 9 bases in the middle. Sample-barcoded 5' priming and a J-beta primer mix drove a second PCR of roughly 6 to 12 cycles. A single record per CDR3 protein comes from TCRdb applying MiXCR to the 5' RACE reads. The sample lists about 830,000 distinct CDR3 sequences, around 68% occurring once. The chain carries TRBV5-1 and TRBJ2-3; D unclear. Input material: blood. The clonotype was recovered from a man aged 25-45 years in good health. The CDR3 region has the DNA TGCGCCAGCAGCTTTAATCTTCCCACAGATACGCAGTATTTT. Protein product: CASSFNLPTDTQYF.